Listed below are T cell receptor beta chains from one sample, sequenced in a study of CD8+ T cells in alopecia areata. Assay used: immunoSEQ multiplex PCR; TCRdb lists only in-frame clones, some missing. The sample records about 98,000 clones, about 45% being singletons. Sequencing used CD4+ T cells sorted from blood. These receptors all come from a human donor with alopecia areata. Each CDR3 is given with its conserved first and last residue. Not every row has a clone size; where given, it reads once, few, many or a size class.

TRBJ2-5	TRBV2	NA	CASSEEGPWYF
TRBJ2-7	TRBV28	few	CASSARDRPYEQYF
TRBJ2-5	TRBV29-1	few	CSVELAGKETQYF
TRBJ1-2	TRBV29-1	NA	CSVAQGGGYTF
TRBJ1-1	TRBV29-1	few	CSVARAGNTEAFF
TRBJ1-1	TRBV30	NA	CAWTKRGSQIMNTEAFF
TRBJ2-7	TRBV28	NA	CASSLDGYEQYF
TRBJ2-1	TRBV9	NA	CASSPSIAGVGYNEQFF
TRBJ1-1	TRBV30	NA	CAWSRGADTEAFF
TRBJ2-7	TRBV25-1	few	CASSGSSWEQYF
TRBJ2-7	TRBV29-1	NA	CSVVWREGVYEQYF
TRBJ1-6	TRBV4-1	NA	CASSPGGGRRSPLHF
TRBJ2-3	TRBV7-2	NA	CASSLGSRTDTQYF